The text below deals with one TCR beta chain. Repertoires were generated with immunoSEQ multiplex PCR, while TCRdb's copy carries only in-frame clones and drops some. Of a few hundred thousand clones in the sample, roughly 81% were seen once. The sample is drawn from a study of blood T cell repertoires in COVID-19. The CDR3 runs to 13 residues. Germline lookup yields CDR1 MNHEY and CDR2 SMNVEV (reference sequence). V dropped 3 bases and J dropped 5; count of bases not matched to a gene: 3. The receptor was isolated from a woman between 50 and 59 years old who had been exposed to COVID-19. Specimen: PBMCs or T cells enriched from blood (not recorded which). The V gene is TRBV27, the J gene TRBJ1-2, with TRBD1 matching 7 bases. Written as DNA, the CDR3 is TGTGCCAGCAGTTTCGGGACAGATTATGGCTACACCTTC. Translation: CASSFGTDYGYTF.